This T cell receptor (beta chain) originates from a study of shared clonotypes between healthy human individuals. CDR1 and CDR2 (germline): MNHEY, SMNVEV (reference sequence). Trimming at V came to 3 bases and at J to 4 bases, leaving 14 bases not matched to a gene. The length of the CDR3 is 17 residues. In the study's own analysis: ImmunoSEQ gave junction-only sequences without quality scores, so filtering differed. The protocol was immunoSEQ multiplex PCR, while the TCRdb copy is restricted to in-frame clones and leaves out a portion. V and J calls and clone size are given by that table; D and trimming were obtained from the DNA. Among roughly 1.4 million clones listed, 98% were seen once.

This chain joins TRBV27 and TRBJ2-7; 8 bases are shared with TRBD1. Material for sequencing was naive CD4+ T cells sorted from blood. Subset indicated: CD45RA+ positively selected. This receptor was identified in a man aged 30 to 39 in good health. The CDR3 DNA reads TGTGCCAGCAGTTTCGGGACAGGATCGGGATCACGTTACGAGCAGTACTTC. This sequence encodes CASSFGTGSGSRYEQYF.